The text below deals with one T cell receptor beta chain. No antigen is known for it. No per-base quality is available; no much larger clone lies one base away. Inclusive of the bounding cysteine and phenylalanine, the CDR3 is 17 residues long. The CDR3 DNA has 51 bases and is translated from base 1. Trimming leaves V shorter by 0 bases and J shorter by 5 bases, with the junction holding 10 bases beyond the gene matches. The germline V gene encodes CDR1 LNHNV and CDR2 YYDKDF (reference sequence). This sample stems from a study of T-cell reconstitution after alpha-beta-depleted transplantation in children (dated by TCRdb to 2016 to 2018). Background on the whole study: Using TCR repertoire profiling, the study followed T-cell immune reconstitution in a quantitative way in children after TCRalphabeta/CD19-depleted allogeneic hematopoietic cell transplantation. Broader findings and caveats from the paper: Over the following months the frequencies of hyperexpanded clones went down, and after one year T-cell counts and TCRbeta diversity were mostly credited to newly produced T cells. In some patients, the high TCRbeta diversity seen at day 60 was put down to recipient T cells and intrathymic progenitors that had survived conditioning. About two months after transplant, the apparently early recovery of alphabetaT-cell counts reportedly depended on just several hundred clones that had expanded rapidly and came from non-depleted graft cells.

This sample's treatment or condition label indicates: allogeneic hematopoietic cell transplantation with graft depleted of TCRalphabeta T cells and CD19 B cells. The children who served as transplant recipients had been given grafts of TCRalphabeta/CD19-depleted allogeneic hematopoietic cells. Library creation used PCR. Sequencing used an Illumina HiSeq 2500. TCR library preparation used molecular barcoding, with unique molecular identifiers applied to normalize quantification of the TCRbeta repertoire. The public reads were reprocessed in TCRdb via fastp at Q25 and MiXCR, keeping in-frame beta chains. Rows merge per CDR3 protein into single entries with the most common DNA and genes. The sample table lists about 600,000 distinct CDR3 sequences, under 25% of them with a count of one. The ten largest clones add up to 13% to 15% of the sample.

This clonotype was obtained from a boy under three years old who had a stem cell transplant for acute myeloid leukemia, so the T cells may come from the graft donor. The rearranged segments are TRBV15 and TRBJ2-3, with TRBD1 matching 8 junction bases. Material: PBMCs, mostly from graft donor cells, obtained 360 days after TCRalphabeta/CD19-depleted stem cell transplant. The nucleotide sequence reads TGTGCCACCAGCAGAGATCTTGTGGCAGGGGGCATAGATACGCAGTATTTT. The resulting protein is CATSRDLVAGGIDTQYF.